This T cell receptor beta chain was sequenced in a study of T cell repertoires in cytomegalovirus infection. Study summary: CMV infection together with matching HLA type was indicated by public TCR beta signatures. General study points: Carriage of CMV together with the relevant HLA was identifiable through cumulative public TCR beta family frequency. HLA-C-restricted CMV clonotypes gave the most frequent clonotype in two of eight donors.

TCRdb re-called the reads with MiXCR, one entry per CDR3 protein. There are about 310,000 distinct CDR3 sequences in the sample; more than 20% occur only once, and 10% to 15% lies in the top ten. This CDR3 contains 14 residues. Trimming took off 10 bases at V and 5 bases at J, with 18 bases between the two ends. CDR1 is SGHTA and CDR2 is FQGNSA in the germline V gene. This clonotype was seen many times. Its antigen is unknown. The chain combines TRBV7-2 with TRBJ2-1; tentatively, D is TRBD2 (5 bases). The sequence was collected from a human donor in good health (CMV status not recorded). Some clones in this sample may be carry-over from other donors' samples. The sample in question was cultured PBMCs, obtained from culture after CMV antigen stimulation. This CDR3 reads CATSGRGVNNEQFF. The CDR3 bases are TGTGCCACCTCGGGGAGAGGAGTCAACAATGAGCAGTTCTTC. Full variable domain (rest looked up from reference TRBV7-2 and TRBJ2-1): GAGVSQSPSNKVTEKGKDVELRCDPISGHTALYWYRQSLGQGLEFLIYFQGNSAPDKSGLPSDRFSAERTGGSVSTLTIQRTQQEDSAVYLCATSGRGVNNEQFFGPGTRLTVL.